This TCR beta chain comes out of a study of T cell responses to AZD1222 COVID-19 vaccine. The V end lost 0 bases, the J end lost 0 bases, and 15 bases lay between the germline ends. Per germline, CDR1 LGHNA and CDR2 YNFKEQ. There are 19 residues in the CDR3. Details on this clone: The antigen remains undetermined.

Assay used: immunoSEQ multiplex PCR; TCRdb lists only in-frame clones, some missing. The data show 150,000 to 200,000 clones, around 92% seen once. General study results and limits: Baseline seropositivity characterized only six or seven AZD1222 recipients.

The receptor was derived from an adult in good health. The chain carries TRBV4-2 and TRBJ1-6; D remains unclear. This specimen was peripheral blood, taken on day 0 of AZD1222 vaccination. CDR3 nucleotide sequence: TGTGCCAGCAGCCAAGATAGGTGGGCAGGAAGCTCCTATAATTCACCCCTCCACTTT. This gives the protein CASSQDRWAGSSYNSPLHF.